A single sample is the source of the 13 T cell receptor beta chains below, sequenced in a study of blood T cell repertoires in COVID-19. Profiled with immunoSEQ multiplex PCR; TCRdb holds only in-frame clones, not every one. The sample lists more than 200,000 clones, around 87% occurring once. The specimen was PBMCs or T cells enriched from blood (not recorded which). All receptors derive from a man younger than 40 in a cohort exposed to, infected with or recovered from COVID-19 (not recorded which).

V usage is TRBV10-1 and J usage is TRBJ2-1; TRBD2 matches at 7 bases. CDR1 and CDR2 (germline): WNHNN, SYGVQD (reference sequence). Germline trimming cut 4 bases from V and 5 bases from J; bases unmatched to any gene: 5. CDR3 length: 14 residues. For the CDR3, the DNA is TGCGCCAGCAGTGGCGGGAGTATTAACAATGAGCAGTTCTTC. Translated, it gives CASSGGSINNEQFF.

The chain employs TRBV11-2 and TRBJ2-7; D is unclear. The CDR3 extends over 16 amino acids. Germline CDR1 reads SGHAT; CDR2 reads FQNNGV. V dropped 5 bases and J dropped 7 bases, with 24 bases sitting between them. CDR3: CASSHRSLAYVEEQYF. DNA for the CDR3: TGTGCCAGCAGCCACCGGTCTTTAGCCTACGTTGAAGAGCAGTACTTC.

This clone was picked up one time. The V call is TRBV6-5, the J call TRBJ2-5; D is possibly TRBD2 (6 bases). Germline loops: CDR1 MNHEY, CDR2 SVGAGI. The CDR3 spans 15 residues. V lost 0 bases, J lost 2 bases, and 10 bases lay in between. In DNA form, the CDR3 reads TGTGCCAGCAGTTACTCCGGCGGGGAACAAGAGACCCAGTACTTC. This codes for CASSYSGGEQETQYF.

The chain carries TRBV5-1 and TRBJ1-2, with 8 bases identical to TRBD1. V lost 4 bases to trimming and J lost 5 bases; unmatched junction nucleotides: 16. The CDR3 runs 17 residues. Germline CDR1 reads SGHRS; CDR2 reads YFSETQ. DNA for the CDR3: TGCGCCAGCAGCCCATTCCAGGGGGCCTCTATTCAATATGGCTACACCTTC. It is translated as CASSPFQGASIQYGYTF.

CDR3 sequence (DNA): TGTGCCAGCAGCTTGGCCCGGACAAAGGTTGGACCGGCTGGAAACACCATATATTTT. Translation gives CASSLARTKVGPAGNTIYF. The chain combines TRBV5-4 with TRBJ1-3, with TRBD1 as a possible D gene (5 bases). Per germline, CDR1 SGHNT and CDR2 YYREEE (reference sequence). V gave up 0 bases and J gave up 2 bases, with 21 bases separating them. CDR3 length: 19 residues.

The rearrangement joins TRBV28 to TRBJ2-3; D uncertain. Trimming pared 5 bases from V and 0 bases from J, leaving 9 bases between. The length of the CDR3 is 14 residues. The germline V gene has CDR1 MDHEN and CDR2 SYDVKM. CDR3: CASSGPYSTDTQYF. The CDR3 nucleotides are TGTGCCAGCAGTGGCCCTTACAGCACAGATACGCAGTATTTT.

V usage is TRBV19 and J usage is TRBJ2-7; 9 bases are a match to TRBD1. Trimming took 5 bases from V and 4 from J; bases not matched to a gene: 3. The CDR3 is 13 amino acids. The germline CDR1 and CDR2 sequences are LNHDA and SQIVND (reference sequence). For the CDR3, the DNA is TGTGCCAGTAGTTCGACAGGGGGGTACGAGCAGTACTTC. Translation gives CASSSTGGYEQYF.

The chain joins TRBV28 to TRBJ2-5, with 11 bases aligning to TRBD2. The CDR3 extends over 16 amino acids. Per the germline V gene, CDR1 is MDHEN and CDR2 is SYDVKM. After removal of 4 bases from V and 4 bases from J, the junction contained 8 bases not matched to a gene. The CDR3 reads CASSSYGTSGRETQYF. The DNA of the CDR3 is TGTGCCAGCAGTTCCTACGGTACTAGCGGGAGAGAGACCCAGTACTTC.

The V call is TRBV18, the J call TRBJ1-2; D is unclear. V dropped 0 bases and J dropped 5 bases, with 16 bases sitting between them. From germline, CDR1 is KGHSH and CDR2 LQKENI. The CDR3 contains 16 residues. The CDR3 protein is CASSPPSWLVGYGYTF. The CDR3 bases are TGTGCCAGCTCACCACCGTCTTGGCTGGTTGGTTATGGCTACACCTTC. The full variable domain, rest sourced from reference TRBV18 and TRBJ1-2, is NAGVMQNPRHLVRRRGQEARLRCSPMKGHSHVYWYRQLPEEGLKFMVYLQKENIIDESGMPKERFSAEFPKEGPSILRIQQVVRGDSAAYFCASSPPSWLVGYGYTFGSGTRLTVV.

J is TRBJ1-2 and V is TRBV9, with a weak D call TRBD1 (6 bases). V gave up 3 bases and J gave up 4 bases, with 16 bases separating them. Germline CDR1 SGDLS, CDR2 YYNGEE. CDR3 length equals 15 residues. The CDR3 protein is CASSAGEGPSYGYTF. The CDR3 bases are TGTGCCAGCAGCGCAGGGGAGGGACCGAGCTATGGCTACACCTTC.

V usage is TRBV7-2 and J usage is TRBJ2-3, with 7 nucleotides matching TRBD1. This CDR3 comprises 15 residues. The V gene's germline CDR1 is SGHTA and CDR2 FQGNSA. The J segment lost 3 bases and the V segment lost 5 bases, leaving 8 bases of the junction unmatched. CDR3 protein: CASSPGGLRTDTQYF. CDR3 DNA: TGTGCCAGCAGCCCAGGGGGTCTTAGGACAGATACGCAGTATTTT. Filled out from reference TRBV7-2 and TRBJ2-3, the complete variable domain reads GAGVSQSPSNKVTEKGKDVELRCDPISGHTALYWYRQSLGQGLEFLIYFQGNSAPDKSGLPSDRFSAERTGGSVSTLTIQRTQQEDSAVYLCASSPGGLRTDTQYFGPGTRLTVL.

The chain combines TRBV29-1 with TRBJ1-4; 9 bases line up with TRBD1. The CDR3 runs 14 residues. V shed 4 bases and J 7 bases; nucleotides not matched to a gene: 7. Germline-derived CDR1 and CDR2 are SQVTM and ANQGSEA. The CDR3 protein is CSVAGTGIGEKLFF. The CDR3 coding sequence is TGCAGCGTTGCCGGGACAGGGATCGGTGAAAAACTGTTTTTT.

The chain is built from TRBV24-1 and TRBJ1-2; 11 positions match TRBD1. Per the germline V gene, CDR1 is KGHDR and CDR2 is SFDVKD. The CDR3 covers 16 residues. The ends lost 3 bases at V and 7 bases at J; junction bases unmatched: 9. The CDR3 nucleotides read TGTGCCACCAGTGATCCCGCGGACAGGGGGCGTTTTGGCTACACCTTC. It translates to CATSDPADRGRFGYTF.